This entry lists 26 T cell receptor beta chains sequenced from one sample in a study of cytomegalovirus exposure and HLA in healthy donors. It was with 60 Vbeta and 13 Jbeta primers that the PCR ran. The protocol was immunoSEQ multiplex PCR, while the TCRdb copy is restricted to in-frame clones and leaves out a portion. The data contain about 150,000 clones, 70% to 85% of them singletons. The sample taken for sequencing was PBMCs. These receptors were taken from a man aged 40-55 years in good health and CMV-seropositive.

The V gene is TRBV2, the J gene TRBJ2-7, with 7 bases fitting TRBD1. V shed 7 bases and J 1 base; nucleotides not matched to a gene: 16. Germline V gives CDR1 SNHLY, CDR2 FYNNEI. The CDR3 consists of 17 residues. The CDR3 region has the DNA TGTGCCAGCACCTTAGTCCTGCCGGGACAGCCATCCTACGAGCAGTACTTC. As protein: CASTLVLPGQPSYEQYF.

This rearrangement joins TRBV20-1 to TRBJ1-1, with D maybe TRBD1 (5 bases). The CDR3 is 11 amino acids. Trimming took off 0 bases at V and 9 bases at J, with 8 bases between the two ends. Germline values: CDR1 DFQATT, CDR2 SNEGSKA (reference sequence). Here the CDR3 reads CSARDPGKAFF. In nucleotides, the CDR3 is TGCAGTGCTAGAGACCCAGGGAAAGCTTTCTTT.

The V call is TRBV30, the J call TRBJ2-5; D is unresolved. The DNA end is more similar to TRBJ2-7, so the J call may be wrong. The CDR3 length is 14 residues. From germline, CDR1 is GTSNPN and CDR2 SVGIG (reference sequence). This chain's CDR3 is CAWSSGMGYYEQYF. CDR3 DNA: TGTGCCTGGAGCTCTGGAATGGGTTACTACGAGCAGTACTTC.

The gene calls are TRBV25-1 and TRBJ1-2; TRBD1 agrees at 8 bases. With 5 bases clipped from V and 2 bases from J, the junction kept 10 bases outside the gene matches. Germline assignment: CDR1 MGHDK and CDR2 SYGVNS. The CDR3 runs to 16 residues. Here the CDR3 DNA reads TGTGCCAGCAGTTTACTCGGACAGGGAGGAAACTATGGCTACACCTTC. It encodes CASSLLGQGGNYGYTF.

The V gene is TRBV13, the J gene TRBJ1-5; 7 bases are shared with TRBD1. The CDR3 is made up of 14 amino acids. Unmatched junction bases numbered 9, after V lost 4 bases and J lost 9 bases. Germline loops: CDR1 PRHDT, CDR2 FYEKMQ (reference sequence). The CDR3 sequence: CASSSGTDRTPQHF. Here the CDR3 DNA reads TGTGCCAGCAGCTCCGGGACAGATAGGACGCCCCAGCATTTT.

The J gene is TRBJ1-1, the V gene TRBV5-4; a weak D match, TRBD1 (5 bases). Germline values: CDR1 SGHNT, CDR2 YYREEE (reference sequence). V was pared by 5 bases and J by 5 bases, with 22 bases between. CDR3 length: 16 amino acids. In DNA, the CDR3 is TGTGCCAGCAGTCAGGCGGGACCACGTGGAGGGACTGAAGCTTTCTTT. Translated, it gives CASSQAGPRGGTEAFF.

The chain employs TRBV25-1 and TRBJ1-3, with D uncertain. The V and J ends lost 0 bases and 0 bases respectively, with 9 bases between them. The CDR3 covers 16 residues. Germline V gene lookup returns CDR1 MGHDK and CDR2 SYGVNS. CDR3 sequence reads: CASSEYRISSGNTIYF. In DNA form, the CDR3 reads TGTGCCAGCAGTGAATACCGTATCAGCTCTGGAAACACCATATATTTT.

The rearrangement links TRBV5-4 to TRBJ1-2; a possible D gene is TRBD1 (6 bases). Germline CDR1 is SGHNT and CDR2 is YYREEE (reference sequence). This CDR3 is built from 16 residues. The V end lost 4 bases, the J end lost 5 bases, and 21 bases lay between the germline ends. CDR3 loop: CASSPGKAGARYGYTF. CDR3 in DNA: TGTGCCAGCAGCCCGGGGAAAGCGGGGGCCAGGTATGGCTACACCTTC.

The chain employs TRBV28 and TRBJ1-6, with TRBD1 matching over 7 bases. V trimming: 6 bases; J trimming: 14 bases; junction bases outside the gene matches: 19. CDR1 is MDHEN, CDR2 SYDVKM, per germline. CDR3 length equals 16 residues. The CDR3 loop is CASRAIQTGREGSLHF. CDR3 nucleotides: TGTGCCAGCAGAGCTATTCAGACAGGGCGAGAGGGATCCCTCCACTTT.

The chain has TRBV4-1 and TRBJ2-3, with 7 positions matching TRBD1. With V trimmed by 5 bases and J by 1 base, 6 bases remained unmatched. Looked up from germline, CDR1 is MGHRA and CDR2 is YSYEKL. The CDR3 spans 15 residues. This chain's CDR3 is CASSLTGTGTDTQYF. CDR3 sequence (DNA): TGCGCCAGCAGCTTGACCGGGACAGGCACAGATACGCAGTATTTT.

The DNA for the CDR3 is TGCGCCAGCAGCCCGATGGCCACCCCAGGGACTGAAGCTTTCTTT. Encoded protein: CASSPMATPGTEAFF. The genes are TRBV4-1 and TRBJ1-1, with a tentative D call TRBD1 (5 bases). V was cut by 4 bases and J by 5 bases, with 17 bases left in between. Germline V gene lookup returns CDR1 MGHRA and CDR2 YSYEKL. The CDR3 runs 15 residues.

This chain connects TRBV5-5 to TRBJ2-5, with D tentatively TRBD1 (5 bases). Germline V gives CDR1 SGHKS, CDR2 YYEKEE (reference sequence). The CDR3 runs to 14 residues. Deletions cut 2 bases from V and 5 bases from J, with 13 bases between. The CDR3 is CASSLTRAGETQYF. The CDR3 DNA reads TGTGCCAGCAGCTTAACCAGGGCCGGGGAGACCCAGTACTTC. Full variable domain (rest looked up from reference TRBV5-5 and TRBJ2-5): DAGVTQSPTHLIKTRGQQVTLRCSPISGHKSVSWYQQVLGQGPQFIFQYYEKEERGRGNFPDRFSARQFPNYSSELNVNALLLGDSALYLCASSLTRAGETQYFGPGTRLLVL.

The rearrangement uses TRBV19 and TRBJ1-1, with D perhaps matching TRBD1 (6 bases). The CDR3 extends over 15 amino acids. Germline-derived CDR1 and CDR2 are LNHDA and SQIVND (reference sequence). V was trimmed by 1 base and J by 10 bases, leaving 19 bases between them. CDR3 in DNA: TGTGCCAGTAGTATAGGACAGCCAGGGGAAGGGGGAGCTTTCTTT. Translating gives CASSIGQPGEGGAFF.

The rearrangement links TRBV25-1 to TRBJ2-5, with TRBD1 identical over 8 bases. With 6 bases clipped from V and 2 bases from J, the junction kept 5 bases outside the gene matches. Germline loops: CDR1 MGHDK, CDR2 SYGVNS. The CDR3 consists of 14 residues. Written as DNA, the CDR3 is TGTGCCAGCAGCCTGAGGACAGGGCAAGAGACCCAGTACTTC. Amino acids: CASSLRTGQETQYF. Drawing the rest from reference TRBV25-1 and TRBJ2-5, the complete variable domain is EADIYQTPRYLVIGTGKKITLECSQTMGHDKMYWYQQDPGMELHLIHYSYGVNSTEKGDLSSESTVSRIRTEHFPLTLESARPSHTSQYLCASSLRTGQETQYFGPGTRLLVL.

The chain uses TRBV15 and TRBJ2-3; no clear D. This CDR3 spans 14 amino acids. V lost 0 bases and J lost 0, with 4 bases in between. Germline loops: CDR1 LNHNV, CDR2 YYDKDF (reference sequence). The CDR3 is CATSRDQSTDTQYF. CDR3 nucleotide sequence: TGTGCCACCAGCAGAGATCAGAGCACAGATACGCAGTATTTT.

This chain connects TRBV30 to TRBJ1-5; D gene unclear. Germline CDR1 GTSNPN, CDR2 SVGIG (reference sequence). The CDR3 is 16 residues long. V lost 0 bases to trimming and J lost 2 bases, with 14 bases between them. The CDR3 spells CAWSVLVSEGNQPQHF. The CDR3 nucleotides read TGTGCCTGGAGTGTACTGGTCAGCGAGGGCAATCAGCCCCAGCATTTT. Looking up the rest from reference TRBV30 and TRBJ1-5 gives the full variable domain: SQTIHQWPATLVQPVGSPLSLECTVEGTSNPNLYWYRQAAGRGLQLLFYSVGIGQISSEVPQNLSASRPQDRQFILSSKKLLLSDSGFYLCAWSVLVSEGNQPQHFGDGTRLSIL.

The chain carries TRBV20-1 and TRBJ2-3; possible D gene TRBD1, 6 bases. Germline-derived CDR1 and CDR2 are DFQATT and SNEGSKA (reference sequence). The CDR3 consists of 11 residues. The V end lost 7 bases, the J end lost 6 bases, and 11 bases lay between the germline ends. CDR3 sequence (DNA): TGCAGTGGGACAGTCGCCGATACGCAGTATTTT. It translates to CSGTVADTQYF.

This sequence joins TRBV6-1 and TRBJ2-6, with D uncertain. The V end was cut by 6 bases, the J end by 1 base, with 10 bases between. This CDR3 is built from 15 residues. Germline V lookup: CDR1 MNHNS, CDR2 SASEGT. The CDR3 DNA reads as TGTGCCAGCAGGGGCGTGAGTTCTGGGGCCAACGTCCTGACTTTC. Translated: CASRGVSSGANVLTF.

This clone occurred once. The genes are TRBV2 and TRBJ2-3; D gene ambiguous. The V end was cut by 5 bases, the J end by 0 bases, with 9 bases between. CDR1 and CDR2 from the germline V gene are SNHLY and FYNNEI. The CDR3 runs to 14 residues. The CDR3 here is CASSQRTSTDTQYF. The CDR3 coding sequence is TGTGCCAGCAGTCAAAGAACTAGCACAGATACGCAGTATTTT. Supplemented by reference TRBV2 and TRBJ2-3, the full variable domain reads EPEVTQTPSHQVTQMGQEVILRCVPISNHLYFYWYRQILGQKVEFLVSFYNNEISEKSEIFDDQFSVERPDGSNFTLKIRSTKLEDSAMYFCASSQRTSTDTQYFGPGTRLTVL.

The chain uses TRBV5-1 and TRBJ2-1; 12 positions agree with TRBD1. CDR1 and CDR2 from the germline V gene are SGHRS and YFSETQ. The junction had 11 bases not matched to a gene; V was cut back by 6 bases and J by 7 bases. CDR3 length: 16 amino acids. CDR3 DNA: TGCGCCAGCACCACCACCGGGACAGGGGGCAGGAATGAGCAGTTCTTC. Encoded protein: CASTTTGTGGRNEQFF.

The rearrangement joins TRBV6-4 to TRBJ2-3; 8 bases fit TRBD1. The V segment lost 6 bases and the J segment 2 bases; nucleotides outside the gene matches: 10. Germline V CDR1 and CDR2: MRHNA, SNTAGT. CDR3 length: 16 amino acids. Written as DNA, the CDR3 is TGTGCCAGCAGCCAAGAGAGGGACAGGACCACAGATACGCAGTATTTT. It yields the protein CASSQERDRTTDTQYF.

This sequence joins TRBV2 and TRBJ1-1; tentatively, D is TRBD1 (5 bases). Germline assignment: CDR1 SNHLY and CDR2 FYNNEI. The CDR3 has 13 residues. The V and J ends lost 4 bases and 5 bases respectively, with 11 bases between them. The CDR3 protein is CASSAAGETEAFF. The CDR3 DNA follows: TGTGCCAGCAGTGCGGCGGGGGAGACTGAAGCTTTCTTT.

This clone was counted a single time. The V and J genes are TRBV9 and TRBJ2-1; TRBD2 agrees at 8 bases. The CDR3 runs to 14 residues. Germline V CDR1 and CDR2: SGDLS, YYNGEE. V dropped 7 bases and J dropped 1; count of bases not matched to a gene: 4. CDR3: CASCRGGSYNEQFF. CDR3 in DNA: TGTGCCAGCTGCCGGGGGGGATCCTACAATGAGCAGTTCTTC.

This sequence joins TRBV25-1 and TRBJ2-7; TRBD2 agrees at 9 bases. The ends lost 3 bases at V and 2 bases at J; junction bases unmatched: 2. The germline V gene encodes CDR1 MGHDK and CDR2 SYGVNS. The CDR3 extends over 14 amino acids. CDR3 nucleotides: TGTGCCAGCAGTGAGACTAGCGGCCCCTACGAGCAGTACTTC. Translated, it gives CASSETSGPYEQYF.

This clone was observed a single time. J is TRBJ2-7 and V is TRBV7-7; D not certain. V was shortened by 0 bases and J by 6 bases, with 9 bases between the two germline ends. The CDR3 extends over 13 amino acids. The germline gives CDR1 SSHAT, CDR2 FNYEAQ (reference sequence). CDR3 amino acids: CASSLAVVGEQYF. CDR3 coding DNA: TGTGCCAGCAGCTTAGCGGTGGTCGGCGAGCAGTACTTC.

In its sample, this clone was seen once. The chain links TRBV4-2 to TRBJ1-2, with D uncertain. In germline, CDR1 is LGHNA, CDR2 YNFKEQ. Trimming shortened V by 0 bases and J by 0 bases, and 5 bases separated the two germline ends. This CDR3 has 14 amino acids. The CDR3 DNA is TGTGCCAGCAGCCAAGATCAGGCTAACTATGGCTACACCTTC. It is translated as CASSQDQANYGYTF.